These T cell receptor beta chains were read from a single sample in a study. TCRdb redid the calling of the RT-PCR reads with MiXCR, one entry per CDR3 protein. The sample contains about 680,000 distinct CDR3 sequences, approximately 15% of which appear only once. The material sequenced was memory CD4+ T cells from blood. The receptors were gathered from a female donor in good health, serving as a healthy control. Each CDR3 is given with its conserved first and last residue. A D gene is named only where the DNA matches it firmly. Clone size is stated in some rows and not others, as once, few, many or a class when expanded.

J: TRBJ2-6; V: TRBV5-1; size: many; D: NA; DNA: TGCGCCAGCGGAAGTACAGGGAGCTCTGGGGCCAACGTCCTGACTTTC; CDR3: CASGSTGSSGANVLTF
J: TRBJ1-1; V: TRBV12-3/TRBV12-4; size: few; D: NA; DNA: TGTGCCAGCAAGGTCGGGACGGCGAGGAACACTGAAGCTTTCTTT; CDR3: CASKVGTARNTEAFF
J: TRBJ2-2; V: TRBV10-3; size: many; D: NA; DNA: TGTGCCACCCTAGGGGGGGGCAACACCGGGGAGCTGTTTTTT; CDR3: CATLGGGNTGELFF
J: TRBJ2-1; V: TRBV20-1; size: many; D: TRBD2; DNA: TGCAGTGCTCCTCCGGCGGGAGTGGAAGGGGAGCAGTTCTTC; CDR3: CSAPPAGVEGEQFF
J: TRBJ1-2; V: TRBV29-1; size: many; D: TRBD1; DNA: TGCAGCGTGCAGGGACAGGGATGGGGCTATGGCTACACCTTC; CDR3: CSVQGQGWGYGYTF
J: TRBJ2-1; V: TRBV20-1; size: few; D: TRBD2; DNA: TGCAGTGCCCCCTCCACGCTAGCGGGAGCTCCCAATGAGCAGTTCTTC; CDR3: CSAPSTLAGAPNEQFF
J: TRBJ2-6; V: TRBV5-1; size: NA; D: NA; DNA: TGCGCCAGCAGCTTGCGACGTTCGGGGAAGGAGGGCTCTGGGGCCAACGTCCTGACTTTC; CDR3: CASSLRRSGKEGSGANVLTF
J: TRBJ2-5; V: TRBV10-3; size: many; D: TRBD2; DNA: TGTGCCATCAGCCCAGCGGGGTCAAAAGAGACCCAGTACTTC; CDR3: CAISPAGSKETQYF
J: TRBJ1-1; V: TRBV18; size: many; D: TRBD1; DNA: TGTGCCAGCTCACCTAGGACAGGGGGGGGACAGGCGAACACTGAAGCTTTCTTT; CDR3: CASSPRTGGGQANTEAFF
J: TRBJ2-5; V: TRBV20-1; size: many; D: NA; DNA: TGCAGTGCTCCGCCGGTCGCTAGAGAGACCCAGTACTTC; CDR3: CSAPPVARETQYF
J: TRBJ2-7; V: TRBV10-3; size: few; D: NA; DNA: TGTGCCATCAGGAGTTCTAGTAATACCTACGAGCAGTACTTC; CDR3: CAIRSSSNTYEQYF
J: TRBJ1-4; V: TRBV4-3; size: few; D: NA; DNA: TGCGCCAGCAGCCCGTCACCGGGGGGAGAAAAACTGTTTTTT; CDR3: CASSPSPGGEKLFF
J: TRBJ1-1; V: TRBV15; size: many; D: NA; DNA: TGTGCCACCAGCACACCTCAAGGGGGGAACACTGAAGCTTTCTTT; CDR3: CATSTPQGGNTEAFF
J: TRBJ2-5; V: TRBV29-1; size: many; D: NA; DNA: TGCAGCGTTCTGACAGCTCAAGAGACCCAGTACTTC; CDR3: CSVLTAQETQYF
J: TRBJ2-7; V: TRBV28; size: NA; D: TRBD1; DNA: TGTGCCAGCAGTGAAGGACAGGGGATCATGCACGAGCAGTACTTC; CDR3: CASSEGQGIMHEQYF
J: TRBJ2-5; V: TRBV29-1; size: many; D: NA; DNA: TGCAGCGTTCGTATCGGGGAGACCCAGTACTTC; CDR3: CSVRIGETQYF
J: TRBJ2-7; V: TRBV4-2; size: few; D: TRBD1; DNA: TGTGCCAGCAGCCCCCGACAGGGGGGAACCCCCTACGAGCAGTACTTC; CDR3: CASSPRQGGTPYEQYF
J: TRBJ2-7; V: TRBV20-1; size: many; D: NA; DNA: TGCAGTGCTAGAGTGAGGGAGCGCGAGCAGTACTTC; CDR3: CSARVREREQYF
J: TRBJ1-1; V: TRBV20-1; size: NA; D: NA; DNA: TGCAGTGCTGTACTAGAGGCGACTGAAGCTTTCTTT; CDR3: CSAVLEATEAFF
J: TRBJ1-3; V: TRBV5-1; size: NA; D: NA; DNA: TGCGCCAGCAGCTTGAGCGGGGCCCTTCTTTCTGGAAACACCATATATTTT; CDR3: CASSLSGALLSGNTIYF
J: TRBJ1-1; V: TRBV11-2; size: NA; D: NA; DNA: TGTGCCTGGACGCTGCAGGGCACTGAAGCTTTCTTT; CDR3: CAWTLQGTEAFF
J: TRBJ2-2; V: TRBV27; size: NA; D: NA; DNA: TGTGCCAGCAGAAGACAGTTATTGAACACCGGGGAGCTGTTTTTT; CDR3: CASRRQLLNTGELFF
J: TRBJ1-2; V: TRBV28; size: NA; D: NA; DNA: TGTGCCAGCAGCCCCTGGGCGGGACATGGCTACACCTTC; CDR3: CASSPWAGHGYTF